This T cell receptor (beta chain) was obtained from a study of blood T cell repertoires in COVID-19 (dated by TCRdb to about 2020). For the study in its entirety: Samples from collaborators originated in the United States, Italy and Spain and spanned both the acute and convalescent phases of COVID-19. Subjects who had been exposed to COVID-19, were actively infected with it, or had recovered from it provided the deeply sampled blood TCRbeta repertoires that made up the dataset. The samples were drawn from two sources: the first 160 participants of the ongoing ImmuneRACE study, and about 1,300 subjects contributed by 6 global collaborators. Where available, HLA class I and class II types were taken from metadata supplied by the sample provider and were not determined by assay-based typing. The material from the prospective study consisted of cDNA or gDNA derived from T cells, B-cell-depleted T cells, or PBMCs. A freely available public database, intended as a resource for researchers studying the immune response to SARS-CoV-2, is where the repertoires were released. Nearly every sample came with metadata listing a de-identified subject ID, COVID-19 status, age in years and sex. Summary of the overall study and its limitations: How much clinical and demographic metadata was included differed by source and by participant, and the metadata was provided uncurated.

CDR1 and CDR2, looked up from the germline V gene, are LGHNA and YSLEER. V loses 0 bases, J loses 4 bases, and the germline ends lie 9 bases apart. The CDR3 has 14 amino acids, counting the end cysteine and phenylalanine. Just the 42-base CDR3 DNA is kept, in frame starting at base 1. TCRbeta CDR3 regions were amplified from genomic DNA using the immunoSEQ Assay, a bias-controlled multiplex PCR. The study's own analysis went as follows. Nucleated cell counts per sample were estimated from amplification of reference gene primers within the assay. To quantify the absolute abundance of each unique TCRbeta CDR3 rearrangement, sequence reads were collapsed and filtered. Productive Simpson clonality was computed per sample as the square root of Simpson's diversity index over productive rearrangements. In TCRdb, the immuneACCESS table is reduced to in-frame sequences with V and J assigned. These tables do not hold every clone; where another copy was compared, an unresolved V gene accounts for under half, and the others remain unexplained. The V and J calls and clone size were taken over from that table, and D and trimming were inferred from the DNA. This sample is represented by under 250,000 clones; about 94% of them were singletons. The ten largest make up 0.82% of the sample.

Concerning this clone itself: What this receptor recognizes is not known. No much larger clonotype is one base removed from it; base qualities were not supplied. Other DNA sequences of this sample code for an identical CDR3.

One collaborating source in Seattle enrolled patients during active infection and followed them longitudinally through the course of disease. Collaborating institutions collected whole blood in K2EDTA tubes following their own protocols. Collaborator samples were shipped for TCRbeta analysis as frozen whole blood, isolated PBMCs, or DNA extracted from either sample type. The chain joins TRBV4-3 to TRBJ1-2, with no confidently assigned D gene. The source material was peripheral blood. The TCR was taken from a man aged 55 to 70 with COVID-19, enrolled during active disease. The CDR3 here reads CASSQDRSGYGYTF. The DNA reads TGCGCCAGCAGCCAAGATCGGTCAGGCTATGGCTACACCTTC.